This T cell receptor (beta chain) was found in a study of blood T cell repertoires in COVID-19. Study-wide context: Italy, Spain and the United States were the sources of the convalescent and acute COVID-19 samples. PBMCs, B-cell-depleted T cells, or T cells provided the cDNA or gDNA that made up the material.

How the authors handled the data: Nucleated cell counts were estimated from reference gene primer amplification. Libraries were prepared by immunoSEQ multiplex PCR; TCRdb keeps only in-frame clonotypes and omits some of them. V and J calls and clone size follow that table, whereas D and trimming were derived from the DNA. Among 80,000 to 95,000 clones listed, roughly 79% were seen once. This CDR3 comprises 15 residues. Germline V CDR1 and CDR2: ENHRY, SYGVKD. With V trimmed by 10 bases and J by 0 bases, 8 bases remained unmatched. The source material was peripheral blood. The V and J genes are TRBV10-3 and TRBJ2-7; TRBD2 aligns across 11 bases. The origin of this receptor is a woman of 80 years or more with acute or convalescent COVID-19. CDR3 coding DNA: TGTGCCACTTTTCCGGGACTAGCGGACTCCTACGAGCAGTACTTC. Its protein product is CATFPGLADSYEQYF.